These 25 T cell receptor beta chains were sequenced from one sample in a study of blood T cell repertoires in COVID-19. Profiling relied on immunoSEQ multiplex PCR, and the TCRdb table lists in-frame clones only, not all of them. The sample includes 250,000 to 300,000 clones, 65% to 90% of them seen just once. The sample comprised peripheral blood. All receptors derive from a man aged 50 to 59 with active or convalescent COVID-19.

The chain joins TRBV28 to TRBJ2-4; 8 bases are a match to TRBD2. Germline CDR1 MDHEN, CDR2 SYDVKM. V was clipped by 6 bases and J by 8 bases; unmatched bases: 3. The CDR3 has 12 residues. CDR3 DNA: TGTGCCAGCAGCCCCGGGGGGGACATTCAGTACTTC. Amino acids: CASSPGGDIQYF.

This clone was seen just once. The chain carries TRBV29-1 and TRBJ2-3; 11 nucleotides align to TRBD2. The CDR3 is 18 amino acids. The V segment lost 1 base and the J segment 4 bases; nucleotides outside the gene matches: 13. Germline loops: CDR1 SQVTM, CDR2 ANQGSEA. CDR3 sequence reads: CSVEGASVLAGVSDTQYF. The CDR3, as DNA: TGCAGCGTTGAAGGGGCCTCCGTACTAGCGGGAGTGTCAGATACGCAGTATTTT.

Here the CDR3 DNA reads TGTGCCAGCAGCACTGGGACAGGGGCTATGTCTGGCTACACCTTC. Its protein is CASSTGTGAMSGYTF. The chain combines TRBV13 with TRBJ1-2; 10 bases fit TRBD1. Germline-derived CDR1 and CDR2 are PRHDT and FYEKMQ (reference sequence). The trim removed 5 bases at V and 7 bases at J, leaving 10 bases unmatched. The CDR3 has 15 residues.

The chain uses TRBV28 and TRBJ1-5, with 7 bases identical to TRBD1. The CDR3 is 14 residues long. After removal of 5 bases from V and 1 base from J, the junction contained 2 bases not matched to a gene. Germline V gene data show CDR1 as MDHEN and CDR2 as SYDVKM. The CDR3, as DNA: TGTGCCAGCAGTCAGGGGGGAAGCAATCAGCCCCAGCATTTT. It translates to CASSQGGSNQPQHF.

This clone was seen a handful of times. The chain couples TRBV2 to TRBJ1-6; a possible D gene is TRBD1 (5 bases). Germline V gives CDR1 SNHLY, CDR2 FYNNEI. The CDR3 loop spans 13 amino acids. V was trimmed by 8 bases and J by 14 bases, leaving 19 bases between them. The CDR3 spells CASFDVGPFTLHF. The CDR3 coding sequence is TGTGCCAGCTTTGACGTGGGGCCCTTCACCCTCCACTTT.

The gene calls are TRBV28 and TRBJ2-3, with 14 nucleotides matching TRBD2. V lost 8 bases to trimming and J lost 6 bases; unmatched junction nucleotides: 4. Germline-derived CDR1 and CDR2 are MDHEN and SYDVKM. CDR3 length: 14 amino acids. CDR3 DNA: TGTGCCAGCCGACTAGCGGGAGGGTGGGATACGCAGTATTTT. Translating it yields CASRLAGGWDTQYF.

The CDR3 DNA follows: TGTGCCAGCACCCGGGACAGGGGGTCGAATGAGCAGTTCTTC. Its protein is CASTRDRGSNEQFF. The chain combines TRBV9 with TRBJ2-1; TRBD1 aligns across 11 bases. Losses at the gene ends were 6 bases for V and 7 bases for J; bases not matched to a gene: 6. The CDR3 extends over 14 amino acids. Germline V lookup: CDR1 SGDLS, CDR2 YYNGEE.

This rearrangement joins TRBV27 to TRBJ1-1, with D unresolved. In germline, CDR1 is MNHEY, CDR2 SMNVEV (reference sequence). The CDR3 length is 13 residues. Trimming took off 9 bases at V and 2 bases at J, with 13 bases between the two ends. The CDR3 sequence is CASWAGRNTEAFF. CDR3 bases: TGTGCCAGTTGGGCGGGGAGAAACACTGAAGCTTTCTTT.

This rearrangement joins TRBV28 to TRBJ2-3; D is perhaps TRBD2 (6 bases). Deletions cut 8 bases from V and 9 bases from J, with 15 bases between. Germline-derived CDR1 and CDR2 are MDHEN and SYDVKM. This CDR3 is built from 12 residues. The DNA of the CDR3 is TGTGCCAGCCGCCTAGGCGGGGAAACGCAGTATTTT. Protein product: CASRLGGETQYF.

This chain joins TRBV30 and TRBJ2-3, with 7 bases that match TRBD2. Germline V gives CDR1 GTSNPN, CDR2 SVGIG (reference sequence). The CDR3 spans 15 residues. The junction had 8 bases not matched to a gene; V was cut back by 1 base and J by 4 bases. The CDR3 reads CAWSDGTTSADTQYF. CDR3 nucleotides: TGTGCCTGGAGTGACGGGACTACCTCGGCAGATACGCAGTATTTT.

The rearrangement links TRBV6-2 or TRBV6-3 to TRBJ2-5; D possibly corresponds to TRBD1 (6 bases). This CDR3 is built from 13 residues. Trimming shortened V by 6 bases and J by 6 bases, and 14 bases separated the two germline ends. Per germline, CDR1 MNHEY and CDR2 SVGEGT. In nucleotides, the CDR3 is TGTGCCAGCAGCCAAACAGGGATCCAGACCCAGTACTTC. Amino acids: CASSQTGIQTQYF.

J is TRBJ1-5 and V is TRBV6-5, with D possibly being TRBD1 (5 bases). CDR1 and CDR2 (germline): MNHEY, SVGAGI. Trimming took off 5 bases at V and 4 bases at J, with 12 bases between the two ends. The CDR3 has 14 amino acids. The CDR3 sequence is CASSPGGGNQPQHF. The CDR3 DNA is TGTGCCAGCAGTCCCGGGGGGGGTAATCAGCCCCAGCATTTT.

This chain links TRBV7-3 with TRBJ1-4, with D unclear. V dropped 3 bases and J dropped 0 bases, with 8 bases sitting between them. CDR3 length: 15 residues. The germline V gene encodes CDR1 SGHTA and CDR2 FQGTGA. CDR3 sequence (DNA): TGTGCCAGCAGCTTGGAGGTGTCAACTAATGAAAAACTGTTTTTT. Translating gives CASSLEVSTNEKLFF. Based on the CDR3 plus reference TRBV7-3 and TRBJ1-4, the full variable domain is GAGVSQTPSNKVTEKGKYVELRCDPISGHTALYWYRQSLGQGPEFLIYFQGTGAADDSGLPNDRFFAVRPEGSVSTLKIQRTERGDSAVYLCASSLEVSTNEKLFFGSGTQLSVL.

The chain employs TRBV4-1 and TRBJ2-2, with 8 bases fitting TRBD1. This CDR3 has 17 residues. CDR1 and CDR2 from the germline V gene are MGHRA and YSYEKL. Trimming at V came to 8 bases and at J to 3 bases, leaving 14 bases not matched to a gene. CDR3 nucleotides: TGCGCCAGCGTTTACGAAGGGGGGACAGGCTACACCGGGGAGCTGTTTTTT. Translation gives CASVYEGGTGYTGELFF.

This clone was seen a single time. This chain joins TRBV5-4 and TRBJ2-5, with 10 bases identical to TRBD2. The CDR3 spans 16 residues. J gave up 5 bases and V 3 bases, and 10 bases lay outside the gene matches. Germline CDR1 reads SGHNT; CDR2 reads YYREEE (reference sequence). The CDR3 loop is CASSSPGTSDEETQYF. The CDR3 region has the DNA TGTGCCAGCAGCTCCCCCGGGACTAGCGATGAGGAGACCCAGTACTTC.

V usage is TRBV19 and J usage is TRBJ1-5; D not certain. The CDR3 sequence is 14 residues long. Germline assignment: CDR1 LNHDA and CDR2 SQIVND (reference sequence). Trimming removed 10 bases at V and 7 bases at J, with 20 bases between. CDR3 sequence: CATIGRGPNQPQHF. The CDR3 coding sequence is TGTGCCACCATCGGTCGGGGTCCGAACCAGCCCCAGCATTTT.

This clone showed up just once. CDR3 sequence (DNA): TGTGCCATCAGTGTTGACAGGAATAACTATGGCTACACCTTC. It is translated as CAISVDRNNYGYTF. The J gene is TRBJ1-2, the V gene TRBV10-3, with D tentatively TRBD1 (6 bases). The CDR3 runs to 14 residues. Trimming took 4 bases from V and 1 from J, leaving 10 bases between them. Germline CDR1 is ENHRY and CDR2 is SYGVKD.

This clone turned up a few times. The CDR3 bases are TGCAGCGTTGAGTCCGGGACAGGGCCATACTCTGGGGCCAACGTCCTGACTTTC. This gives the protein CSVESGTGPYSGANVLTF. The chain is built from TRBV29-1 and TRBJ2-6; TRBD1 matches at 9 bases. The ends lost 3 bases at V and 0 bases at J; junction bases unmatched: 9. This CDR3 contains 18 residues. Germline-derived CDR1 and CDR2 are SQVTM and ANQGSEA.

This clone was seen a single time. The chain is built from TRBV30 and TRBJ1-1; a possible D gene is TRBD1 (5 bases). The CDR3 extends over 13 amino acids. From germline, CDR1 is GTSNPN and CDR2 SVGIG (reference sequence). V dropped 1 base and J dropped 4 bases, with 10 bases sitting between them. CDR3 protein: CAWSDRGGTEAFF. DNA of the CDR3: TGTGCCTGGAGTGATCGGGGGGGCACTGAAGCTTTCTTT.

This clone has just a few counts. This sequence joins TRBV11-2 and TRBJ2-3, with D unclear. The germline V gene has CDR1 SGHAT and CDR2 FQNNGV. V lost 6 bases and J 5 bases, leaving 18 bases between the germline ends. The CDR3 length is 15 residues. This CDR3 reads CASSSGRKFGDTQYF. DNA for the CDR3: TGTGCCAGCAGTTCTGGGCGCAAATTCGGAGATACGCAGTATTTT.

This clone showed up just once. V is TRBV4-2 and J is TRBJ2-1, with TRBD2 matching over 10 bases. CDR1 and CDR2 from the germline V gene are LGHNA and YNFKEQ. This CDR3 spans 18 amino acids. V was clipped by 1 base and J by 4 bases; unmatched bases: 10. In DNA form, the CDR3 reads TGTGCCAGCAGCCAAGTTATCCCTAGCGGGAGTGTATACAATGAGCAGTTCTTC. Residues: CASSQVIPSGSVYNEQFF.

The rearrangement uses TRBV28 and TRBJ2-7; 7 bases map to TRBD1. The junction had 8 bases not matched to a gene; V was cut back by 7 bases and J by 2 bases. CDR3 length equals 14 residues. CDR1 and CDR2 (germline): MDHEN, SYDVKM. CDR3 amino acids: CASNQQQGTYEQYF. CDR3 DNA sequence: TGTGCCAGCAACCAACAACAGGGGACCTACGAGCAGTACTTC.

DNA for the CDR3: TGTGCCAGCAGTTTAAGGCGTGGGAGGACGTCCTATAATTCACCCCTCCACTTT. Translating it yields CASSLRRGRTSYNSPLHF. The chain carries TRBV28 and TRBJ1-6; no definite D call. Germline V lookup: CDR1 MDHEN, CDR2 SYDVKM. The CDR3 sequence is 18 residues long. V was cut by 2 bases and J by 1 base, with 15 bases left in between. Full variable domain (rest looked up from reference TRBV28 and TRBJ1-6): DVKVTQSSRYLVKRTGEKVFLECVQDMDHENMFWYRQDPGLGLRLIYFSYDVKMKEKGDIPEGYSVSREKKERFSLILESASTNQTSMYLCASSLRRGRTSYNSPLHFGNGTRLTVT.

The V gene is TRBV28, the J gene TRBJ1-4; D gene unclear. There are 15 residues in the CDR3. From germline, CDR1 is MDHEN and CDR2 SYDVKM. Trimming took off 4 bases at V and 6 bases at J, with 15 bases between the two ends. CDR3 sequence reads: CASSSHVVEDEKLFF. CDR3 sequence (DNA): TGTGCCAGCAGTTCTCATGTGGTGGAGGATGAAAAACTGTTTTTT.

V is TRBV27 and J is TRBJ1-2; D uncertain. The CDR3 extends over 17 amino acids. V was cut by 10 bases and J by 0 bases, with 24 bases left in between. Germline CDR1 and CDR2: MNHEY and SMNVEV (reference sequence). CDR3 amino acids: CATRGSNLPLTNYGYTF. The CDR3 region has the DNA TGTGCCACCCGGGGTAGCAACCTTCCTCTTACTAACTATGGCTACACCTTC.